Here is one TCR beta chain with its context. These data originate in a study of CD8 T cells in Susac syndrome. The multiple sclerosis controls, all treatment-naive patients, had relapsing-remitting disease that was stable or active. TEMRA cells were FACS-enriched and CD8+ and CD4+ T cells negatively isolated. V shed 5 bases and J shed 7 bases, with 11 bases lying between them. CDR3 length: 13 residues. Looked up from germline, CDR1 is SGHAT and CDR2 is FQNNGV. Random hexamers were used to reverse transcribe roughly 0.45 to 1 ug of RNA. An immunoSEQ multiplex PCR amplified TCR beta CDR3 over 54 Vbeta and 13 Jbeta. A single record per CDR3 protein comes from TCRdb applying MiXCR to the immunoSEQ multiplex PCR reads. Of 150,000 to 190,000 distinct CDR3 sequences detected, about 94% appear once; the ten largest clones hold 0.2% to 0.25%.

The genes are TRBV11-2 and TRBJ1-4; D possibly corresponds to TRBD1 (6 bases). Material for sequencing was CD8+ T cells from PBMCs. The sequence derives from a human donor with multiple sclerosis. The CDR3 bases are TGTGCCAGCAGCGTTAACAGGGTTGAAAAACTGTTTTTT. Translated: CASSVNRVEKLFF.